This T cell receptor beta chain is drawn from a study of T cells in Graves' hyperthyroidism and ophthalmopathy. Uncontrolled infection, other autoimmune disease, pregnancy or lactation barred patients from enrollment. Thyroid ultrasound and orbital computed tomography, with clinical symptoms and serum thyroxine and TRAb, informed diagnoses. The CDR3 runs 14 residues. Germline CDR1 MDHEN, CDR2 SYDVKM. With 2 bases removed from V and 0 bases from J, the gap between germline ends came to 6 bases. From RNA transcripts, TCR beta CDR3 regions were amplified. Primed by the HTBI set, a first-round RT-PCR was run on the TCR CDR3. One entry per CDR3 protein, called by TCRdb with MiXCR from the multiplex PCR reads. This table has approximately 98,000 distinct CDR3 sequences, approximately 39% appearing once.

The sample comprised peripheral blood or thyroid tissue (not recorded which). This clonotype was obtained from a woman between 25 and 40 years old with Graves' hyperthyroidism. This rearrangement joins TRBV28 to TRBJ2-3; no clear D. The CDR3 loop reads CASSLGFSTDTQYF. CDR3 nucleotide sequence: TGTGCCAGCAGTTTAGGGTTCAGCACAGATACGCAGTATTTT.